This TCR beta chain was sequenced during a study of identical twins. Germline assignment: CDR1 SEHNR and CDR2 FQNEAQ (reference sequence). V gave up 1 base and J gave up 4 bases, with 7 bases separating them. CDR3 length: 13 residues. TCRdb processed the 5' RACE reads anew with MiXCR; each CDR3 protein has one entry. The table lists fewer than 650,000 distinct CDR3 sequences, roughly 6.6% of them singletons. This clonotype has ten or more counts. This sample was also put to use in a study of yellow fever vaccine responses in identical twins.

The sample taken for sequencing was PBMCs. The V gene is TRBV7-9, the J gene TRBJ1-2; D uncertain. The sequence came from a woman between 18 and 29 years old in good health. The CDR3 here is CASSLESTYGYTF. The CDR3 nucleotides read TGTGCCAGCAGCTTAGAATCCACCTATGGCTACACCTTC.